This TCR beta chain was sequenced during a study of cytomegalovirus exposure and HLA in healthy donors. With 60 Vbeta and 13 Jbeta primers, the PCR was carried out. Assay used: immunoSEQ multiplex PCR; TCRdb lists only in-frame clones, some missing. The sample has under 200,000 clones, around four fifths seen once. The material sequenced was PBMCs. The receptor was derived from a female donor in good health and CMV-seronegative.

As DNA, the CDR3 is TGTGCCAGCAGCTTAGCCCTACTTAGATTTATGAAAAACACCGGGGAGCTGTTTTTT. It yields the protein CASSLALLRFMKNTGELFF. This chain links TRBV7-9 with TRBJ2-2, with D unclear. CDR1 is SEHNR, CDR2 FQNEAQ, per germline (reference sequence). CDR3 length: 19 residues. Trimming pared 0 bases from V and 2 bases from J, leaving 19 bases between.